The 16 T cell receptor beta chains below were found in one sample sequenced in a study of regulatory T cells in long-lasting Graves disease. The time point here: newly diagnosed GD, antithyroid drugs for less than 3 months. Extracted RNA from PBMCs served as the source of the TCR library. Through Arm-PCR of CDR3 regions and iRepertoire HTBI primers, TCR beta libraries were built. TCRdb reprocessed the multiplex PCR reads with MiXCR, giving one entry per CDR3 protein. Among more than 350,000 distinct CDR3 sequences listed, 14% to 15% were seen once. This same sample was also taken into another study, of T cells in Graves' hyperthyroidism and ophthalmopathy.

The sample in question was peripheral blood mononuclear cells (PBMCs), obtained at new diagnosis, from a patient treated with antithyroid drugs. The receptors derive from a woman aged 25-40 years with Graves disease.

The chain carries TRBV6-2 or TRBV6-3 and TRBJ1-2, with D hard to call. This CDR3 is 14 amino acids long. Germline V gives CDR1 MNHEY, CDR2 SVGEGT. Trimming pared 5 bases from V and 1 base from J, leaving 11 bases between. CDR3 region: CASSPRHFNYGYTF. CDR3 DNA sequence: TGTGCCAGCAGTCCCCGGCACTTTAACTATGGCTACACCTTC.

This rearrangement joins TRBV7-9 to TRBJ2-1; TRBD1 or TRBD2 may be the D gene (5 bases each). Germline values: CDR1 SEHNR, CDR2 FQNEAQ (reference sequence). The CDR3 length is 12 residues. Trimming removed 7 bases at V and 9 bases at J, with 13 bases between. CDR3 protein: CASTRLGGEQFF. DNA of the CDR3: TGTGCCAGCACGAGGCTTGGGGGTGAGCAGTTCTTC.

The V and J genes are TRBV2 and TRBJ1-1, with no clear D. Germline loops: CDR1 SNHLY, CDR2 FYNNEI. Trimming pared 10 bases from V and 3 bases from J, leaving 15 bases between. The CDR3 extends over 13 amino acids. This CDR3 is CATLAPGYTEAFF. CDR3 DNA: TGTGCCACCCTAGCCCCGGGGTACACTGAAGCTTTCTTT.

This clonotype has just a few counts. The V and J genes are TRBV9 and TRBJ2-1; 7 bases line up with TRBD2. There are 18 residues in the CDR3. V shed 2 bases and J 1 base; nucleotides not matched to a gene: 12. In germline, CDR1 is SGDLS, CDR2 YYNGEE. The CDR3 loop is CASSVGTSGKKSYNEQFF. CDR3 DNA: TGTGCCAGCAGCGTTGGGACGAGCGGGAAGAAGTCCTACAATGAGCAGTTCTTC.

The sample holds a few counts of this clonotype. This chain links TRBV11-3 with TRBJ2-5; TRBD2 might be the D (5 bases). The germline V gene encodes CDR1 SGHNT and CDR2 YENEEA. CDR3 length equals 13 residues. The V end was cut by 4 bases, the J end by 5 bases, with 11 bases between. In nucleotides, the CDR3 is TGTGCCAGCAGCTCGGGATCAGTGGAGACCCAGTACTTC. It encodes CASSSGSVETQYF.

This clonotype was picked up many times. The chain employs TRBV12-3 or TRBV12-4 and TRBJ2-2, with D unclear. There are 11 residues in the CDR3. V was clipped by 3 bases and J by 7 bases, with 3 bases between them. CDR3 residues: CASSFDGELFF. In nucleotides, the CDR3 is TGTGCCAGCAGTTTTGACGGGGAGCTGTTTTTT.

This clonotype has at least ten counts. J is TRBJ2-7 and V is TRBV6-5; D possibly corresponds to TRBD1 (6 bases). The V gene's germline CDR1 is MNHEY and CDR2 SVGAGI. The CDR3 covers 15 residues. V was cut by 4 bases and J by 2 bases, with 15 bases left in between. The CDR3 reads CASSSLQGFAYEQYF. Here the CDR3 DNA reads TGTGCCAGCAGTTCTCTACAGGGATTCGCCTACGAGCAGTACTTC.

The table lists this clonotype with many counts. As DNA, the CDR3 is TGCAGTGCTAGAGATTTTAGAATAGGGGAGTACAATGAGCAGTTCTTC. It codes for CSARDFRIGEYNEQFF. The chain carries TRBV20-1 and TRBJ2-1; either TRBD1 or TRBD2 may supply D (5 bases each). The length of the CDR3 is 16 residues. V gave up 0 bases and J gave up 4 bases, with 16 bases separating them. The germline CDR1 and CDR2 sequences are DFQATT and SNEGSKA (reference sequence).

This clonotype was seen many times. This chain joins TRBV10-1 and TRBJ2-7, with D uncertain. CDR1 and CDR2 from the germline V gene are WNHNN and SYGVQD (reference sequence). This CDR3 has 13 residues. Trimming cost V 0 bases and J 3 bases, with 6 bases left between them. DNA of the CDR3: TGCGCCAGCAGTGAGTCCCCGTACTACGAGCAGTACTTC. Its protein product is CASSESPYYEQYF.

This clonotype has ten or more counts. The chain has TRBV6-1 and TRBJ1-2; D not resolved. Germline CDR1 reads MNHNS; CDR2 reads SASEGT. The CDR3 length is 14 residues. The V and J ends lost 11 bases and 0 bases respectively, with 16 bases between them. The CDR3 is CASTFGSANYGYTF. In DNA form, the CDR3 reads TGTGCCTCCACCTTCGGGTCAGCTAACTATGGCTACACCTTC.

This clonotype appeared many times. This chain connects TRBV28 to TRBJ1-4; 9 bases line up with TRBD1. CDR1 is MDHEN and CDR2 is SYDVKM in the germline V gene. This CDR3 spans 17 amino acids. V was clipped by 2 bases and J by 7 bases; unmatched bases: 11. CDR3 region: CASSLGTGKVRGEKLFF. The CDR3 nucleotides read TGTGCCAGCAGTTTAGGGACAGGGAAGGTTCGCGGTGAAAAACTGTTTTTT.

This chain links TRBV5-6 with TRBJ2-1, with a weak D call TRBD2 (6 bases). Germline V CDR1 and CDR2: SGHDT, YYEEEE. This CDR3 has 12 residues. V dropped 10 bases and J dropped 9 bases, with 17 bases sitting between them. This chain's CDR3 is CALTRRAGEQFF. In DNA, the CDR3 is TGTGCCTTGACCCGGAGGGCCGGTGAGCAGTTCTTC.

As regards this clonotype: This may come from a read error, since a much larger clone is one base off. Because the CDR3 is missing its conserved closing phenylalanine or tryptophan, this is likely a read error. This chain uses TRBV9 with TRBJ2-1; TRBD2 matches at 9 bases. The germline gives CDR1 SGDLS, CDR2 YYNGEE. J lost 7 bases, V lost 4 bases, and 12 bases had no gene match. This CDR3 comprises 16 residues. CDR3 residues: CASSFSGTSLSNEQFI. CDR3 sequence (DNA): TGTGCCAGCAGCTTCTCCGGGACTAGCTTATCGAATGAGCAGTTCATC.

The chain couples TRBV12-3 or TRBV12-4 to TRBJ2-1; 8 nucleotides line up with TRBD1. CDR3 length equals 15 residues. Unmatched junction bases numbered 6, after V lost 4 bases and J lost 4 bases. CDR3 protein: CASSYRGAGYNEQFF. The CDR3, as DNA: TGTGCCAGCAGTTACAGGGGGGCGGGATACAATGAGCAGTTCTTC.

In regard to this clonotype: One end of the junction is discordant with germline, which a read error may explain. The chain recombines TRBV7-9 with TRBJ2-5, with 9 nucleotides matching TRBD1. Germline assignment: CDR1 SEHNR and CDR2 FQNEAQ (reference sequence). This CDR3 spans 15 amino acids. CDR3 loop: CVSSWGQGPQETQYF. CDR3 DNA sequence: TGTGTCAGCAGCTGGGGACAGGGCCCCCAAGAGACCCAGTACTTC. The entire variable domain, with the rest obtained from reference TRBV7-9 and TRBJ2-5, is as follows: DTGVSQNPRHKITKRGQNVTFRCDPISEHNRLYWYRQTLGQGPEFLTYFQNEAQLEKSRLLSDRFSAERPKGSFSTLEIQRTEQGDSAMYLCVSSWGQGPQETQYFGPGTRLLVL.

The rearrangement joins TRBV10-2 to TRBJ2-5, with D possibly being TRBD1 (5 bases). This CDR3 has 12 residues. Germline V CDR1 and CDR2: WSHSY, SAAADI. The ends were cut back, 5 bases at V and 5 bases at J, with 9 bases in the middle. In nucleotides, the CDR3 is TGCGCCAGCAGTCCCGACAGCGAGACCCAGTACTTC. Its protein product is CASSPDSETQYF.